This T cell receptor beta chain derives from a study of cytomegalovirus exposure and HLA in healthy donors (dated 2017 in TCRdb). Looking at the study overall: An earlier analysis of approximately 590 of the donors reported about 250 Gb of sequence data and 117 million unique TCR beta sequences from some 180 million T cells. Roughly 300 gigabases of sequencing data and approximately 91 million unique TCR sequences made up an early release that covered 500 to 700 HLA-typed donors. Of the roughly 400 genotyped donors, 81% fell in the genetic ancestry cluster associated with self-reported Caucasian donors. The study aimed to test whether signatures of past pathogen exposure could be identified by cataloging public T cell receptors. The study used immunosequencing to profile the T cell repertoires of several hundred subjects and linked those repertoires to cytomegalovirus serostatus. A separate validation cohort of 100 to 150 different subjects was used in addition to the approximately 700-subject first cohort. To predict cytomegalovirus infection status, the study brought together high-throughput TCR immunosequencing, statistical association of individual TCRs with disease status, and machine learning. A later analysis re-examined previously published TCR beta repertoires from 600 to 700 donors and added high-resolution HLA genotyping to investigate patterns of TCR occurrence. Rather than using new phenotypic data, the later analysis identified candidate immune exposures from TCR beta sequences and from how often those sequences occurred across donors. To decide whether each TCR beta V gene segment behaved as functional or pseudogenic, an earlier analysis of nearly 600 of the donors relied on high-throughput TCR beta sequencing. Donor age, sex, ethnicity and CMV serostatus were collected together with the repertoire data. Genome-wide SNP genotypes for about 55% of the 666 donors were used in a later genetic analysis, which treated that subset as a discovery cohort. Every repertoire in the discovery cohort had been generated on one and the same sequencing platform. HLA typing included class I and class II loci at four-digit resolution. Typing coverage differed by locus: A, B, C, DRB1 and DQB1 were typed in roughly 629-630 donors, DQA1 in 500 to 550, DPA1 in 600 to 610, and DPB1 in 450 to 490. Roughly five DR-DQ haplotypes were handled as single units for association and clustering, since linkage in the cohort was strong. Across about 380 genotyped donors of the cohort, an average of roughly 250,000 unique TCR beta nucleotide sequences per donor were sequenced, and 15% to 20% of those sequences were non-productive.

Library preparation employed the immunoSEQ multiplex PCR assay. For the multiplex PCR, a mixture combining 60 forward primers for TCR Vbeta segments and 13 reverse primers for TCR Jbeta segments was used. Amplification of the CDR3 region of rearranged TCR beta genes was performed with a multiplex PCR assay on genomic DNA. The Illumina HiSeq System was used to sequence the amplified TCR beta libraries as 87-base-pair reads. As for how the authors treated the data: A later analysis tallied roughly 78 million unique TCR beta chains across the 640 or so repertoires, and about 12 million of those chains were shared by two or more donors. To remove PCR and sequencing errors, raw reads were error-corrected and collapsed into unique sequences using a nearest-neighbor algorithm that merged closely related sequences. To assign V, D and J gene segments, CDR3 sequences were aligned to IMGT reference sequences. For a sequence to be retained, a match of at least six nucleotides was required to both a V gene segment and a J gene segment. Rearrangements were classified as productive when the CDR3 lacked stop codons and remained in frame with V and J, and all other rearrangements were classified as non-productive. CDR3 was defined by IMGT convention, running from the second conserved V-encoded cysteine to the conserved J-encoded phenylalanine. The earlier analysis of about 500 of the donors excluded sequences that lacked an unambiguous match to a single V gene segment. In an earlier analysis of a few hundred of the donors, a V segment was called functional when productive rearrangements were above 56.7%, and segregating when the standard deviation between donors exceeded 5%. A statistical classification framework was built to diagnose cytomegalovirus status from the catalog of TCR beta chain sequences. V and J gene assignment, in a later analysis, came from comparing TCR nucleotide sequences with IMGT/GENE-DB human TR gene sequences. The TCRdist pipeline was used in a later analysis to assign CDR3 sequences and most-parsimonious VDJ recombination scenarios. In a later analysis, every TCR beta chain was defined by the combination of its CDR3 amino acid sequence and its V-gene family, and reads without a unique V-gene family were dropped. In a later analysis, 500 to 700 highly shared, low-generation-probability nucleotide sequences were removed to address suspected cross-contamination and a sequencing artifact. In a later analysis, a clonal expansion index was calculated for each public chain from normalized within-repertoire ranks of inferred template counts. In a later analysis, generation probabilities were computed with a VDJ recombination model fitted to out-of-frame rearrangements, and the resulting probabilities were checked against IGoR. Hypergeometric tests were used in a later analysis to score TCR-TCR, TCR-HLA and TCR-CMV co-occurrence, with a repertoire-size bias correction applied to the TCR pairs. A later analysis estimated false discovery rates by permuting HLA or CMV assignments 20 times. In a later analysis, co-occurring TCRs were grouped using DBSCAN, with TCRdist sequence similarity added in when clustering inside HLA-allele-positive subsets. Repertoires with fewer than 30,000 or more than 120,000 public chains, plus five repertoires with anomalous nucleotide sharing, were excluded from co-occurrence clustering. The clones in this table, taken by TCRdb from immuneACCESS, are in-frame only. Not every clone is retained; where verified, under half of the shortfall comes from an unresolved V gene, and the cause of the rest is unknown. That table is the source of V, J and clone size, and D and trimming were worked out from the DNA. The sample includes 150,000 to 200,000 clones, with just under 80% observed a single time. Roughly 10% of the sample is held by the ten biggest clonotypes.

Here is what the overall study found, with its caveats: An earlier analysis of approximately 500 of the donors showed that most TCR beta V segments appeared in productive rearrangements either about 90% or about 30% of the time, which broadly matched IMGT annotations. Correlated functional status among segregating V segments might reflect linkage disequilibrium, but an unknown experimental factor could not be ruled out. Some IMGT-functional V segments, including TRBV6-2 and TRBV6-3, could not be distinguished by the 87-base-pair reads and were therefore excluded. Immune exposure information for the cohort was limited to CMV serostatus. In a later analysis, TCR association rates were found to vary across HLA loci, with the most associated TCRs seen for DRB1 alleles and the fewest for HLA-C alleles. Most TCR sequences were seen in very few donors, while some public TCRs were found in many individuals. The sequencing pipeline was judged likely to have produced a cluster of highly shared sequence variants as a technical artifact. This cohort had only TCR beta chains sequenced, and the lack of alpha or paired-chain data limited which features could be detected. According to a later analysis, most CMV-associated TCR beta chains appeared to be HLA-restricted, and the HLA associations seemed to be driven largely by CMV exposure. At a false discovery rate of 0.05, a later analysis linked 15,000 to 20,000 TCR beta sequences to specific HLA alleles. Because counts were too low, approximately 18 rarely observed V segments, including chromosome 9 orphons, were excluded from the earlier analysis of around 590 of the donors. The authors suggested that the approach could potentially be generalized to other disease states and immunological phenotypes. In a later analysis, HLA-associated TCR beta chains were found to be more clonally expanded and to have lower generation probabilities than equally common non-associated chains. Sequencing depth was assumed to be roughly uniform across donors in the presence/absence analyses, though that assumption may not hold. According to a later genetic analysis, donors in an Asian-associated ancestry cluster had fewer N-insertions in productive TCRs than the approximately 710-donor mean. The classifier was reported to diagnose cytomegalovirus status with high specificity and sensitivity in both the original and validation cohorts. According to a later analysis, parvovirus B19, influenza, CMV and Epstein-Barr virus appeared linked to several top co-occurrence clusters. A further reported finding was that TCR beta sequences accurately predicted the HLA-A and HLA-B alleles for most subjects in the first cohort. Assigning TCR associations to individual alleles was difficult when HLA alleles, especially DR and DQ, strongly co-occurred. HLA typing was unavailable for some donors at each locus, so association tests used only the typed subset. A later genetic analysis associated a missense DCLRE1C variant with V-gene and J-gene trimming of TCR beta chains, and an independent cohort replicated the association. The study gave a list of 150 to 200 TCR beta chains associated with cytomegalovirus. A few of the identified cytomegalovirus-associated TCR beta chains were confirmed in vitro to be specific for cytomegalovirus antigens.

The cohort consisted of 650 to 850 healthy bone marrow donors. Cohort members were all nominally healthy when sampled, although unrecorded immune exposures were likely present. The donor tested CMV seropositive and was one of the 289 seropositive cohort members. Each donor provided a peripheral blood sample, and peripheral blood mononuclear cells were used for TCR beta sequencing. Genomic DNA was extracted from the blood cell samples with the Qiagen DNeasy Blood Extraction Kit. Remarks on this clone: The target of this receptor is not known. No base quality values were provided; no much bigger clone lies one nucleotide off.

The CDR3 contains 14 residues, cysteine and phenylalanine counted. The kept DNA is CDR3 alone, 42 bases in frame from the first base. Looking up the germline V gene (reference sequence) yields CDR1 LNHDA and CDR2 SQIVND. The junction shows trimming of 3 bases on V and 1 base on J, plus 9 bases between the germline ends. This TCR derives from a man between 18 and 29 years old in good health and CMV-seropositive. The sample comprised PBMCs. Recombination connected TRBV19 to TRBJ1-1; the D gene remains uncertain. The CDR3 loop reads CASSIPQANTEAFF. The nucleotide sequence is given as TGTGCCAGTAGTATTCCCCAGGCGAACACTGAAGCTTTCTTT.